The clone carrying this T cell receptor (beta chain) was observed at least ten times. Antigen unknown. The data stem from a study of CD8 T cells in ankylosing spondylitis. Libraries for TCR beta were made by quantitative 5'-RACE with molecular barcodes. MiXCR, run by TCRdb on the 5' RACE reads, gives a single entry per CDR3 protein. The sample yields approximately 220,000 distinct CDR3 sequences, over 9.5% seen once. Findings and caveats of the study: Disease-associated clones were reportedly significantly overrepresented in matched ankylosing spondylitis synovial fluid. Reactive arthritis synovial fluid and blood previously showed some of these motif variants. For ankylosing spondylitis blood, a TCR beta motif of several highly homologous variants appeared characteristic.

Germline assignment: CDR1 MNHEY and CDR2 SMNVEV (reference sequence). Trimming left V 4 bases short and J 4 bases short, with 17 bases between. This CDR3 has 15 residues. The receptor's source is a male donor with ankylosing spondylitis or in good health (not recorded which). Specimen: blood, either unsorted or a sorted T cell fraction (not recorded which). The gene calls are TRBV27 and TRBJ2-7, with D uncertain. Written as DNA, the CDR3 is TGTGCCAGCAGTTCTCTCTCTACAGCTGAATACGAGCAGTACTTC. It yields the protein CASSSLSTAEYEQYF.